This T cell receptor (beta chain) appears in the sequencing data of a study of breast tumors, draining lymph nodes, adjacent tissues. MiXCR was run by TCRdb on the multiplex PCR reads, yielding one entry per CDR3 protein. The sample contains 180,000 or so distinct CDR3 sequences, around a third of which appear only once. This clonotype turned up a few times. What it binds is unknown. Breast cancer patients provided tissue from their axillary draining lymph nodes. Germline CDR1 reads DFQATT; CDR2 reads SNEGSKA (reference sequence). This CDR3 comprises 16 residues. Trimming removed 0 bases from V and 3 bases from J; junction bases left unmatched: 7. Overall study results and limits: The data were judged consistent with most tumor T cells coming from lymph node and expanding in tumor. Data only fit, rather than demonstrated, lymph node origin of most tumor T cells.

Sequenced sample: axillary lymph node tissue. The source is a female donor with breast cancer. Some clones in this sample may be carry-over from other donors' samples. The chain employs TRBV20-1 and TRBJ2-4, with 8 nucleotides matching TRBD2. In nucleotides, the CDR3 is TGCAGTGCTAGAGATACGGGGGGGTCCGGCAAAAACATTCAGTACTTC. As protein: CSARDTGGSGKNIQYF.